The following is a T cell receptor (beta chain) sequence with its context. The CDR3 consists of 13 residues. V lost 6 bases to trimming and J lost 8 bases; unmatched junction nucleotides: 5. Germline V gene lookup returns CDR1 SNHLY and CDR2 FYNNEI. It was with 60 Vbeta and 13 Jbeta primers that the PCR ran. Profiled with immunoSEQ multiplex PCR; TCRdb holds only in-frame clones, not every one. This sample has some 160,000 clones, with 60% to 80% found just once. This sample was included in a study of cytomegalovirus exposure and HLA in healthy donors. Study-wide background: Genotyping showed roughly 76% of a few hundred donors falling in the Caucasian-associated ancestry cluster.

The source material was PBMCs. The rearrangement joins TRBV2 to TRBJ2-1, with 9 bases aligning to TRBD2. This clonotype originated in a male donor in good health and CMV-seronegative. The CDR3 loop reads CASRGTSIHEQFF. In nucleotides, the CDR3 is TGTGCCAGCAGAGGGACTAGCATCCATGAGCAGTTCTTC.